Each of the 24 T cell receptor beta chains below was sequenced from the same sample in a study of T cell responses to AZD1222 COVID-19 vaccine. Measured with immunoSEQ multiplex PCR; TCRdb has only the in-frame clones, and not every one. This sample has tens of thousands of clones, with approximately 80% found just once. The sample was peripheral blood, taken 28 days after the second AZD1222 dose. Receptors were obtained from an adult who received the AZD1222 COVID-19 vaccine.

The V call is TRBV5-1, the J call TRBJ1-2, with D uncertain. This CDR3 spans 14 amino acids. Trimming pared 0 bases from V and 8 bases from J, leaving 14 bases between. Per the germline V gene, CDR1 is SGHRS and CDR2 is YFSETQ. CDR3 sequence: CASSLEGLVGGYTF. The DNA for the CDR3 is TGCGCCAGCAGCTTGGAGGGCCTCGTTGGAGGCTACACCTTC.

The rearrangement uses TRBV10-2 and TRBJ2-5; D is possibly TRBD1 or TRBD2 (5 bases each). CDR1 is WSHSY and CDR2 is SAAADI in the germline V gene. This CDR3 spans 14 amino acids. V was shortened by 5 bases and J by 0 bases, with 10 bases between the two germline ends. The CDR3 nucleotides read TGCGCCAGCAGTAGGGACCGTAACCAAGAGACCCAGTACTTC. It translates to CASSRDRNQETQYF.

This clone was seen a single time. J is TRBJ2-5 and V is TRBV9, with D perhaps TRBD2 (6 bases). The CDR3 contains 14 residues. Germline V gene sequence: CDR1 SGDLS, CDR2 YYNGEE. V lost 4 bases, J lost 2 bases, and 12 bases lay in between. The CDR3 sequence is CASSLLGGQETQYF. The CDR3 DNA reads TGTGCCAGCAGCCTGTTGGGGGGACAAGAGACCCAGTACTTC.

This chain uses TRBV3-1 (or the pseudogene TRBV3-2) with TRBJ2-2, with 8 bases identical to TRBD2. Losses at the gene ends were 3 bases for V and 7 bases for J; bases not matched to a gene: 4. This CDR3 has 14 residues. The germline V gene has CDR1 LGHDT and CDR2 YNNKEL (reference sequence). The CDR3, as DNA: TGTGCCAGCAGCCATGCGGGGGGAGTCGGGGAGCTGTTTTTT. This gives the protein CASSHAGGVGELFF.

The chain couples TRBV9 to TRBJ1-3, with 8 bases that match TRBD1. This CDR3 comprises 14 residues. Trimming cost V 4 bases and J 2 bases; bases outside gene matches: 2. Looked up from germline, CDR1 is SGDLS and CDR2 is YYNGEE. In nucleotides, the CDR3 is TGTGCCAGCAGCCTGGACAGGGCTGGAAACACCATATATTTT. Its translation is CASSLDRAGNTIYF.

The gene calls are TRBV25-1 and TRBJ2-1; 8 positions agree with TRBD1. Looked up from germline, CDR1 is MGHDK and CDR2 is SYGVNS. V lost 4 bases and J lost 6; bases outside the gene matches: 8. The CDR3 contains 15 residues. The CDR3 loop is CASSVGGQALNEQFF. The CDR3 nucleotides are TGTGCCAGCAGTGTCGGGGGACAGGCCCTCAATGAGCAGTTCTTC. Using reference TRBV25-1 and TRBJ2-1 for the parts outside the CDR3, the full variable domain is EADIYQTPRYLVIGTGKKITLECSQTMGHDKMYWYQQDPGMELHLIHYSYGVNSTEKGDLSSESTVSRIRTEHFPLTLESARPSHTSQYLCASSVGGQALNEQFFGPGTRLTVL.

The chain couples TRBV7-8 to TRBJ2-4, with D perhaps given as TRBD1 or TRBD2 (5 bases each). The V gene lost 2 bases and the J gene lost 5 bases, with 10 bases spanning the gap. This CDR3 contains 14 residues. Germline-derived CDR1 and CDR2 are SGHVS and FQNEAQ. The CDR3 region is CASSLRRDQNIQYF. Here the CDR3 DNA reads TGTGCCAGCAGCTTACGTCGGGACCAAAACATTCAGTACTTC.

The CDR3 DNA reads as TGTGCCAGCTCATTAGGACTAGCCTATGAGCAGTTCTTC. This gives the protein CASSLGLAYEQFF. The chain links TRBV18 to TRBJ2-1, with 8 bases that match TRBD2. CDR3 size: 13 residues. Trimming at V came to 5 bases and at J to 8 bases, leaving 5 bases not matched to a gene. The germline gives CDR1 KGHSH, CDR2 LQKENI.

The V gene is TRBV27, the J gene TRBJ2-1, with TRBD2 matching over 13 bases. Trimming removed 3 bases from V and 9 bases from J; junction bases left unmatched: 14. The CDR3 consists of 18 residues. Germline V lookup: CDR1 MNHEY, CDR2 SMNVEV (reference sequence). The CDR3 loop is CASSFRTTSGRKQIEQFF. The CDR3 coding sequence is TGTGCCAGCAGTTTCCGAACGACTAGCGGGAGGAAACAGATTGAGCAGTTCTTC.

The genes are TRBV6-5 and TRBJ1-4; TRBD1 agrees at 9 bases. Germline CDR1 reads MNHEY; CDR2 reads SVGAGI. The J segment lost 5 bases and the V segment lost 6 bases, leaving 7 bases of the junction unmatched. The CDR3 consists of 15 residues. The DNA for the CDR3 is TGTGCCAGCAGGCGAAAAGGGACAGGGAATGAAAAACTGTTTTTT. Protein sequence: CASRRKGTGNEKLFF.

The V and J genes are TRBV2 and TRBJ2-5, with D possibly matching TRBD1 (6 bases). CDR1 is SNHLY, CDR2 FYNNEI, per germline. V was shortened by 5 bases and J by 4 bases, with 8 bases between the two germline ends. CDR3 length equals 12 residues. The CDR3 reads CASSNRVETQYF. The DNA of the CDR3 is TGTGCCAGCAGTAACAGGGTAGAGACCCAGTACTTC.

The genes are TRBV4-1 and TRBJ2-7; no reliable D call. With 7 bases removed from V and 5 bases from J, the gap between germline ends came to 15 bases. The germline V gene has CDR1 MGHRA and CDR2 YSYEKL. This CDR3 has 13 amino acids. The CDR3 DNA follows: TGCGCCAGCAACCCAGTCCCAAGAGACGAGCAGTACGTC. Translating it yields CASNPVPRDEQYV.

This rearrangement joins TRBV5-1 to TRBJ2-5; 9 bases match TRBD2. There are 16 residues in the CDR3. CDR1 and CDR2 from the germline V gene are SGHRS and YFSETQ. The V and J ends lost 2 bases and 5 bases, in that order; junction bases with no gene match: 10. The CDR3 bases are TGCGCCAGCAGCTTTGGTAGCGGGGGTCTAGGGGAGACCCAGTACTTC. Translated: CASSFGSGGLGETQYF.

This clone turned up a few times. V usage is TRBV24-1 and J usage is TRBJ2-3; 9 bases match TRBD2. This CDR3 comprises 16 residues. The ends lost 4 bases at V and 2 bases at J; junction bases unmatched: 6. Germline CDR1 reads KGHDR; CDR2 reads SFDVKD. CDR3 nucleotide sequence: TGTGCCACCAGTGAGGTGACTAGCGGATACACAGATACGCAGTATTTT. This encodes CATSEVTSGYTDTQYF.

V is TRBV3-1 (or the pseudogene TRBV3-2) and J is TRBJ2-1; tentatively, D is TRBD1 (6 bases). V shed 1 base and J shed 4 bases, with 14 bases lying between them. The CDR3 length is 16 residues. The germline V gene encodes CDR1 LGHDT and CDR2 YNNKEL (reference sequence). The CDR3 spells CASSQVLRQAYNEQFF. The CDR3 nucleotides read TGTGCCAGCAGCCAAGTCCTTCGACAGGCGTACAATGAGCAGTTCTTC.

CDR3 loop: CSVCTGNTEAFF. The CDR3 bases are TGCAGCGTCTGCACAGGGAACACTGAAGCTTTCTTT. V is TRBV29-1 and J is TRBJ1-1; D may be TRBD1 (5 bases). CDR3 size: 12 residues. V lost 6 bases, J lost 1 base, and 9 bases lay in between. The germline V gene encodes CDR1 SQVTM and CDR2 ANQGSEA.

The CDR3 region has the DNA TGTGCCAGCAGCTATGGACTAGCGGGTTACAATGAGCAGTTCTTC. Its protein product is CASSYGLAGYNEQFF. V is TRBV5-6 and J is TRBJ2-1; 11 bases match TRBD2. The CDR3 is 15 residues long. CDR1 is SGHDT and CDR2 is YYEEEE in the germline V gene. Trimming at V came to 3 bases and at J to 4 bases, leaving 3 bases not matched to a gene. The variable domain in full, with the rest retrieved from reference TRBV5-6 and TRBJ2-1, is DAGVTQSPTHLIKTRGQQVTLRCSPKSGHDTVSWYQQALGQGPQFIFQYYEEEERQRGNFPDRFSGHQFPNYSSELNVNALLLGDSALYLCASSYGLAGYNEQFFGPGTRLTVL.

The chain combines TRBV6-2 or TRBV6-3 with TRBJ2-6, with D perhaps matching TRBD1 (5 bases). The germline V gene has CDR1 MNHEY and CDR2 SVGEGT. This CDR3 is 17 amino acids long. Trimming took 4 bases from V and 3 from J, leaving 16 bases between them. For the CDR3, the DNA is TGTGCCAGCAGTTTTGCAGGGTTAACAAATGGGGCCAACGTCCTGACTTTC. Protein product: CASSFAGLTNGANVLTF.

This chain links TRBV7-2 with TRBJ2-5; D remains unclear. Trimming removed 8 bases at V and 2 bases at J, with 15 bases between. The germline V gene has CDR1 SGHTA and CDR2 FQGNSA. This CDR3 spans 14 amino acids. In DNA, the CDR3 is TGTGCCAGCGCCCGGGTTGGGGTACAAGAGACCCAGTACTTC. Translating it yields CASARVGVQETQYF. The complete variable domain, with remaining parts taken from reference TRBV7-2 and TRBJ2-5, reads GAGVSQSPSNKVTEKGKDVELRCDPISGHTALYWYRQSLGQGLEFLIYFQGNSAPDKSGLPSDRFSAERTGGSVSTLTIQRTQQEDSAVYLCASARVGVQETQYFGPGTRLLVL.

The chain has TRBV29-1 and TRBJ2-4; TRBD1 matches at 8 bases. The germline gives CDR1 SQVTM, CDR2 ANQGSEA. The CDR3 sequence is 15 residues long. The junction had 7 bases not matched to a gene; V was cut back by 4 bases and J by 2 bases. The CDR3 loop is CSVGGQGQSKNIQYF. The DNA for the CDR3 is TGCAGCGTTGGTGGACAGGGTCAATCCAAAAACATTCAGTACTTC.

CDR3 in DNA: TGTGCCAGCAGCTTGGATCCGAATGAAAAACTGTTTTTT. This encodes CASSLDPNEKLFF. The genes are TRBV5-4 and TRBJ1-4, with D unclear. This CDR3 has 13 residues. Between the trimmed V and J ends, which lost 0 bases and 5 bases, there was a span of 5 bases. Germline V gives CDR1 SGHNT, CDR2 YYREEE (reference sequence).

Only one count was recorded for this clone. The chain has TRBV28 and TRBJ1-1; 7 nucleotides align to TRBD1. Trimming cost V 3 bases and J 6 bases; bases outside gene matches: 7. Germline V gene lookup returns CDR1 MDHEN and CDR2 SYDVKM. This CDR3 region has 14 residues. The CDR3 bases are TGTGCCAGCAGTTTGACAGGGAAAGGGGCTGAAGCTTTCTTT. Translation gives CASSLTGKGAEAFF.

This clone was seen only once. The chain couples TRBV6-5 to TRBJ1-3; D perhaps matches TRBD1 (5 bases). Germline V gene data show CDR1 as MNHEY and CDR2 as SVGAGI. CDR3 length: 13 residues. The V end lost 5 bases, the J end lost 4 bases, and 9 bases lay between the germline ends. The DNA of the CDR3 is TGTGCCAGCAGTCGAGGGGTGGGAAACACCATATATTTT. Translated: CASSRGVGNTIYF.

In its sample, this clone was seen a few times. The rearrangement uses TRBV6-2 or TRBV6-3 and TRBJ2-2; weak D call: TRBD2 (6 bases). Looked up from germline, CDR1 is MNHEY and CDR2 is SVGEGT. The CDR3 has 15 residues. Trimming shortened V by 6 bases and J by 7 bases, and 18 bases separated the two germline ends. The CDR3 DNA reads TGTGCCAGCAGCAAGGGACTTGGACTTAGCGGGGAGCTGTTTTTT. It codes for CASSKGLGLSGELFF.